A single sample gave rise to the 12 T cell receptor beta chains below, sequenced in a study of molecular identifiers for immune sequencing clone quantification. TCRdb recomputed calls from the PCR reads with MiXCR, one row per CDR3 protein. The sample records roughly 630,000 distinct CDR3 sequences, about 25% being singletons. Specimen: naive CD8+ T cells from blood, with Jurkat cell RNA spiked in. Subset noted: FACS-sorted CD8+CD4-CCR7+CD45RA+ naive T cells. Source of these receptors: a human donor in good health. Some libraries in this study had Jurkat cell RNA spiked in.

This clonotype has ten or more counts. The chain combines TRBV7-9 with TRBJ2-5; D gene ambiguous. Germline V gene sequence: CDR1 SEHNR, CDR2 FQNEAQ (reference sequence). The V and J ends lost 1 base and 5 bases respectively, with 8 bases between them. The CDR3 has 13 residues. The CDR3, as DNA: TGTGCCAGCAGCTTAGGCAGTCTTGAGACCCAGTACTTC. This translates into CASSLGSLETQYF.

This clonotype was picked up a small number of times. The chain couples TRBV6-2 or TRBV6-3 to TRBJ2-3; TRBD2 is a possible D gene (5 bases). The germline gives CDR1 MNHEY, CDR2 SVGEGT. V was cut by 2 bases and J by 1 base, with 7 bases left in between. The CDR3 consists of 14 residues. This chain's CDR3 is CASSYLAGTDTQYF. The CDR3 bases are TGTGCCAGCAGTTACCTAGCCGGCACAGATACGCAGTATTTT.

Here the CDR3 reads CASSPPPGTSEYNEQFF. The CDR3 region has the DNA TGTGCCAGCAGTCCCCCCCCCGGGACTAGCGAATACAATGAGCAGTTCTTC. This sequence joins TRBV12-3 or TRBV12-4 and TRBJ2-1; 10 bases map to TRBD2. J lost 4 bases, V lost 5 bases, and 11 bases had no gene match. The CDR3 extends over 17 amino acids.

This clonotype was seen ten or more times. This chain links TRBV7-8 with TRBJ2-3, with D perhaps TRBD2 (7 bases). V lost 0 bases to trimming and J lost 4 bases, with 11 bases between them. CDR3 length: 15 residues. Germline lookup yields CDR1 SGHVS and CDR2 FQNEAQ. In DNA, the CDR3 is TGTGCCAGCAGCTTAGCGGGGGGGCTCGCAGATACGCAGTATTTT. As protein: CASSLAGGLADTQYF.

This clonotype was picked up many times. The rearrangement links TRBV28 to TRBJ2-5; D may be TRBD1 or TRBD2 (7 bases each). This CDR3 is built from 14 residues. The V and J ends lost 5 bases and 4 bases respectively, with 14 bases between them. The germline gives CDR1 MDHEN, CDR2 SYDVKM. The CDR3 sequence: CASSHPGGGETQYF. In DNA, the CDR3 is TGTGCCAGCAGTCACCCAGGGGGGGGAGAGACCCAGTACTTC.

This clonotype has ten or more counts. V is TRBV16 and J is TRBJ1-1; D is perhaps TRBD1 (5 bases). V gave up 3 bases and J gave up 0 bases, with 14 bases separating them. The CDR3 contains 16 residues. CDR1 and CDR2 (germline): KGHSY, FQNENV. In DNA, the CDR3 is TGTGCCAGCAGCCACCGCGGGGCAACTATGAACACTGAAGCTTTCTTT. Amino acids: CASSHRGATMNTEAFF. Complete variable domain (other parts from reference TRBV16 and TRBJ1-1): GEEVAQTPKHLVRGEGQKAKLYCAPIKGHSYVFWYQQVLKNEFKFLISFQNENVFDETGMPKERFSAKCLPNSPCSLEIQATKLEDSAVYFCASSHRGATMNTEAFFGQGTRLTVV.

A word on this clonotype: A read error is possible here, since a much larger clone lies one base away. The CDR3 does not close with the conserved phenylalanine or tryptophan, likely indicating a read error. This chain joins TRBV30 and TRBJ2-3; 13 bases are a match to TRBD2. The length of the CDR3 is 15 residues. The V gene's germline CDR1 is GTSNPN and CDR2 SVGIG (reference sequence). V shed 5 bases, J shed 5 bases, and the junction held 7 bases outside the gene matches. The DNA for the CDR3 is TGTGCCTGGGATACTAGCGGGGGGGCCGGAGATACGCAGTATCTT. Amino acid sequence: CAWDTSGGAGDTQYL.

DNA for the CDR3: TGTGCCAGCAGCGGGGATAGTGACACTGAAGCTTTCTTT. Encoded protein: CASSGDSDTEAFF. The chain is built from TRBV7-6 and TRBJ1-1; no firm D call. Deletions cut 5 bases from V and 3 bases from J, with 10 bases between. From germline, CDR1 is SGHVS and CDR2 FNYEAQ. The CDR3 is made up of 13 amino acids. Full variable domain (remainder filled in from reference TRBV7-6 and TRBJ1-1): GAGVSQSPRYKVTKRGQDVALRCDPISGHVSLYWYRQALGQGPEFLTYFNYEAQQDKSGLPNDRFSAERPEGSISTLTIQRTEQRDSAMYRCASSGDSDTEAFFGQGTRLTVV.

This clonotype was seen once. A read error may be the cause here, since a much bigger clone is one base away. V is TRBV6-5 and J is TRBJ2-1; possible D gene TRBD2, 5 bases. The CDR3 length is 13 residues. The germline gives CDR1 MNHEY, CDR2 SVGAGI. Trimming removed 6 bases from V and 5 bases from J, with 11 bases in between. The chain's CDR3 is CASSNSGNNEQFF. As DNA, the CDR3 is TGTGCCAGCAGCAACAGCGGAAACAATGAGCAGTTCTTC.

This clonotype was seen only a few times. The chain couples TRBV20-1 to TRBJ2-7; 9 bases align to TRBD2. There are 16 residues in the CDR3. The germline CDR1 and CDR2 sequences are DFQATT and SNEGSKA (reference sequence). J lost 7 bases, V lost 0 bases, and 13 bases had no gene match. CDR3 loop: CSARDFLAGEVGEQYF. The DNA for the CDR3 is TGCAGTGCTAGAGATTTTTTAGCGGGAGAGGTGGGGGAGCAGTACTTC.

This clonotype has a count of ten or more. V and J are TRBV4-1 and TRBJ2-7; TRBD1 might be the D (6 bases). The V end lost 0 bases, the J end lost 7 bases, and 16 bases lay between the germline ends. The CDR3 length is 15 residues. Germline CDR1 reads MGHRA; CDR2 reads YSYEKL. The CDR3 DNA is TGCGCCAGCAGCCAAGATCGAGGACAGCAATGGGAGCAGTACTTC. Amino acid sequence: CASSQDRGQQWEQYF.

This clonotype was seen a handful of times. This rearrangement joins TRBV7-9 to TRBJ2-7, with TRBD2 matching 10 bases. There are 12 residues in the CDR3. Per the germline V gene, CDR1 is SEHNR and CDR2 is FQNEAQ (reference sequence). Losses at the gene ends were 5 bases for V and 7 bases for J; bases not matched to a gene: 2. This CDR3 is CASSKLAGEQYF. The CDR3 coding sequence is TGTGCCAGCAGCAAACTAGCGGGAGAGCAGTACTTC.